A single sample is the source of the 26 T cell receptor beta chains below, sequenced in a study of T-cell reconstitution after alpha-beta-depleted transplantation in children. A TCRbeta library incorporating unique molecular identifiers was prepared. A single record per CDR3 protein comes from TCRdb applying MiXCR to the PCR reads. The table shows about 900,000 distinct CDR3 sequences, with around 30% occurring only once. The sample was PBMCs, mostly from graft donor cells, taken 360 days after TCRalphabeta/CD19-depleted stem cell transplant. These receptors were taken from a boy under two years old who had a stem cell transplant for SCID, so the T cells may come from the graft donor.

The chain has TRBV12-3 or TRBV12-4 and TRBJ1-5; D uncertain. Trimming stripped 1 base from V and 2 bases from J, with 6 bases between. This CDR3 spans 14 amino acids. The CDR3 DNA reads as TGTGCCAGCAGTTTAGGTGAGGGCAATCAGCCCCAGCATTTT. As protein: CASSLGEGNQPQHF.

This chain links TRBV12-3 or TRBV12-4 with TRBJ1-2; D uncertain. This CDR3 region has 13 residues. The germline V and J ends were trimmed by 3 bases and 3 bases, with 8 bases remaining between them. CDR3 protein: CASSFRGDYGYTF. The DNA of the CDR3 is TGTGCCAGCAGTTTTCGGGGTGACTATGGCTACACCTTC.

This clonotype appeared a few times. The chain employs TRBV30 and TRBJ2-3, with TRBD1 matching over 8 bases. V lost 5 bases and J lost 5; bases outside the gene matches: 9. The CDR3 totals 14 residues. The V gene's germline CDR1 is GTSNPN and CDR2 SVGIG (reference sequence). CDR3 bases: TGTGCCTGGGGGTCAGGGGGCCGAGGAGATACGCAGTATTTT. Translated: CAWGSGGRGDTQYF. Full variable domain (rest looked up from reference TRBV30 and TRBJ2-3): SQTIHQWPATLVQPVGSPLSLECTVEGTSNPNLYWYRQAAGRGLQLLFYSVGIGQISSEVPQNLSASRPQDRQFILSSKKLLLSDSGFYLCAWGSGGRGDTQYFGPGTRLTVL.

The V call is TRBV18, the J call TRBJ1-1; D is undetermined. V lost 0 bases and J 0 bases, leaving 5 bases between the germline ends. CDR3 length: 14 residues. Germline CDR1 is KGHSH and CDR2 is LQKENI. The CDR3 bases are TGTGCCAGCTCACCACCGTCGGTGAACACTGAAGCTTTCTTT. Translated: CASSPPSVNTEAFF.

The V call is TRBV5-1, the J call TRBJ2-1; no clear D. Trimming shortened V by 0 bases and J by 9 bases, and 7 bases separated the two germline ends. The germline V gene has CDR1 SGHRS and CDR2 YFSETQ. The CDR3 is 12 residues long. The DNA for the CDR3 is TGCGCCAGCAGCTTGGAAGGGTTTGAGCAGTTCTTC. As protein: CASSLEGFEQFF.

The V and J genes are TRBV9 and TRBJ2-7, with D maybe TRBD1 (6 bases). From germline, CDR1 is SGDLS and CDR2 YYNGEE. V dropped 0 bases and J dropped 3 bases, with 13 bases sitting between them. The CDR3 consists of 15 residues. The DNA of the CDR3 is TGTGCCAGCAGCGTAGACTGGGGGCCGCTCTACGAGCAGTACTTC. Translating gives CASSVDWGPLYEQYF.

This clonotype has only a few counts. The chain's CDR3 is CASSLMAGSSYEQYF. The CDR3, as DNA: TGTGCCAGCAGCTTAATGGCAGGGTCCTCCTACGAGCAGTACTTC. This sequence joins TRBV7-6 and TRBJ2-7; TRBD1 might be the D (5 bases). V was shortened by 2 bases and J by 0 bases, with 11 bases between the two germline ends. CDR1 SGHVS and CDR2 FNYEAQ come from the germline V gene. The CDR3 has 15 amino acids.

Here the CDR3 reads CASSDSRRANQPQHF. In nucleotides, the CDR3 is TGTGCCAGCAGTGACTCACGCAGGGCTAATCAGCCCCAGCATTTT. The rearrangement uses TRBV6-4 and TRBJ1-5; tentatively, D is TRBD1 (5 bases). CDR1 MRHNA and CDR2 SNTAGT come from the germline V gene. V lost 0 bases, J lost 4 bases, and 10 bases lay in between. The CDR3 is 15 residues long.

The rearrangement uses TRBV5-1 and TRBJ2-7; possible D gene TRBD1, 5 bases. Looked up from germline, CDR1 is SGHRS and CDR2 is YFSETQ. The CDR3 spans 13 residues. Deletions cut 3 bases from V and 2 bases from J, with 9 bases between. The DNA of the CDR3 is TGCGCCAGCAGCTCGACCAGGGCCTACGAGCAGTACTTC. Amino acids: CASSSTRAYEQYF.

The V and J genes are TRBV5-1 and TRBJ2-7; TRBD1 matches 7 bases. V shed 3 bases, J shed 0 bases, and the junction held 9 bases outside the gene matches. Looked up from germline, CDR1 is SGHRS and CDR2 is YFSETQ. This CDR3 region has 16 residues. CDR3 amino acids: CASSWRTGVTSYEQYF. Written as DNA, the CDR3 is TGCGCCAGCAGCTGGCGGACAGGCGTCACCTCCTACGAGCAGTACTTC.

The chain joins TRBV5-5 to TRBJ2-3; a possible D gene is TRBD1 (6 bases). V was trimmed by 4 bases and J by 0 bases, leaving 12 bases between them. The length of the CDR3 is 15 residues. Germline loops: CDR1 SGHKS, CDR2 YYEKEE (reference sequence). The CDR3 protein is CASSAWTVSTDTQYF. The DNA of the CDR3 is TGTGCCAGCAGCGCGTGGACAGTTAGCACAGATACGCAGTATTTT.

This clonotype has only a few counts. The V and J genes are TRBV28 and TRBJ2-3; either TRBD1 or TRBD2 may fit D (5 bases each). The CDR3 totals 15 residues. In germline, CDR1 is MDHEN, CDR2 SYDVKM. Trimming pared 6 bases from V and 6 bases from J, leaving 19 bases between. The CDR3 DNA follows: TGTGCCAGCAGACCCTCCGGGACCTTTGCGGATACGCAGTATTTT. Encoded protein: CASRPSGTFADTQYF.

The sample holds a few counts of this clonotype. The chain is built from TRBV5-1 and TRBJ2-1; D unresolved. CDR1 is SGHRS and CDR2 is YFSETQ in the germline V gene. The CDR3 contains 16 residues. V was shortened by 0 bases and J by 4 bases, with 14 bases between the two germline ends. CDR3 sequence (DNA): TGCGCCAGCAGCTTGGGTATTACTCGATTTTACAATGAGCAGTTCTTC. It codes for CASSLGITRFYNEQFF.

This clonotype was seen more than once but under ten times. This rearrangement joins TRBV20-1 to TRBJ2-7; no reliable D call. The CDR3 length is 11 residues. Germline V gene lookup returns CDR1 DFQATT and CDR2 SNEGSKA (reference sequence). V lost 6 bases to trimming and J lost 1 base, with 7 bases between them. As DNA, the CDR3 is TGCAGTGCGGAGAGATCCTACGAGCAGTACTTC. Its translation: CSAERSYEQYF.

V usage is TRBV7-2 and J usage is TRBJ2-2; no reliable D call. The CDR3 has 15 residues. Germline V lookup: CDR1 SGHTA, CDR2 FQGNSA. Trimming took off 1 base at V and 0 bases at J, with 6 bases between the two ends. CDR3 region: CASSLVNTNTGELFF. The CDR3 nucleotides are TGTGCCAGCAGCTTAGTAAATACGAACACCGGGGAGCTGTTTTTT.

The V gene is TRBV6-1, the J gene TRBJ2-7; tentatively, D is TRBD1 (5 bases). There are 15 residues in the CDR3. Germline V gene lookup returns CDR1 MNHNS and CDR2 SASEGT. The germline V and J ends were trimmed by 6 bases and 2 bases, with 17 bases remaining between them. The CDR3 reads CASRIKDSPPYEQYF. The DNA of the CDR3 is TGTGCCAGCAGGATAAAAGACAGTCCACCCTACGAGCAGTACTTC.

A few counts support this clonotype. V gene TRBV3-1 combines with J gene TRBJ1-4; the match to TRBD1 covers 11 bases. The CDR3 length is 15 residues. V shed 4 bases, J shed 7 bases, and the junction held 5 bases outside the gene matches. Germline V gives CDR1 LGHDT, CDR2 YNNKEL (reference sequence). The CDR3 DNA is TGTGCCAGCAGCCGCCGGACAGGGGGCACTGAAAAACTGTTTTTT. Protein product: CASSRRTGGTEKLFF.

This chain joins TRBV20-1 and TRBJ2-3; D is uncertain. Germline V gene data show CDR1 as DFQATT and CDR2 as SNEGSKA (reference sequence). The CDR3 totals 12 residues. Between the trimmed V and J ends, which lost 1 base and 2 bases, there was a span of 4 bases. The CDR3 nucleotides read TGCAGTGCTAGAGTACCCACAGATACGCAGTATTTT. Translation gives CSARVPTDTQYF.

This chain connects TRBV28 to TRBJ1-5; 8 nucleotides match TRBD1. V lost 6 bases and J lost 6; bases outside the gene matches: 13. Germline V gene sequence: CDR1 MDHEN, CDR2 SYDVKM. The CDR3 extends over 16 amino acids. This CDR3 reads CASSPRTGSLIQPQHF. Written as DNA, the CDR3 is TGTGCCAGCAGCCCTCGGACAGGGTCCCTTATTCAGCCCCAGCATTTT.

The chain employs TRBV5-1 and TRBJ2-1; TRBD1 agrees at 10 bases. The V segment lost 4 bases and the J segment 8 bases; nucleotides outside the gene matches: 6. CDR1 is SGHRS and CDR2 is YFSETQ in the germline V gene. There are 14 residues in the CDR3. CDR3 bases: TGCGCCAGCAGCCCGGGACAGGGGACGGATGAGCAGTTCTTC. Amino acid sequence: CASSPGQGTDEQFF. The full variable domain, with the rest looked up from reference TRBV5-1 and TRBJ2-1, is KAGVTQTPRYLIKTRGQQVTLSCSPISGHRSVSWYQQTPGQGLQFLFEYFSETQRNKGNFPGRFSGRQFSNSRSEMNVSTLELGDSALYLCASSPGQGTDEQFFGPGTRLTVL.

The V and J genes are TRBV7-9 and TRBJ2-5; D is possibly TRBD2 (5 bases). Germline CDR1 and CDR2: SEHNR and FQNEAQ (reference sequence). This CDR3 comprises 17 residues. Deletions cut 1 base from V and 5 bases from J, with 20 bases between. The CDR3 nucleotides are TGTGCCAGCAGCTTAGTGGCGCTAGCCCAGGCAGAGGAGACCCAGTACTTC. It specifies CASSLVALAQAEETQYF.

This clonotype has a handful of counts. The chain employs TRBV18 and TRBJ2-7; D tentatively fits TRBD1 or TRBD2 (5 bases each). The germline CDR1 and CDR2 sequences are KGHSH and LQKENI. This CDR3 region has 14 residues. The germline V and J ends were trimmed by 4 bases and 0 bases, with 10 bases remaining between them. CDR3 sequence: CASSQGRFSYEQYF. The CDR3 DNA reads as TGTGCCAGCTCACAGGGACGGTTCTCCTACGAGCAGTACTTC.

This clonotype showed up just a few times. This chain connects TRBV7-9 to TRBJ1-2; perhaps TRBD1 as D (5 bases). V shed 5 bases and J shed 0 bases, with 13 bases lying between them. The CDR3 has 15 residues. CDR1 is SEHNR, CDR2 FQNEAQ, per germline (reference sequence). The chain's CDR3 is CASSPRQLANYGYTF. The CDR3 DNA follows: TGTGCCAGCAGCCCCAGACAGTTAGCTAACTATGGCTACACCTTC.

This clonotype has more than one count but fewer than ten. The chain uses TRBV5-1 and TRBJ2-7; perhaps TRBD1 as D (6 bases). Between the trimmed V and J ends, which lost 5 bases and 3 bases, there was a span of 12 bases. This CDR3 contains 13 residues. Germline V gives CDR1 SGHRS, CDR2 YFSETQ. The CDR3 DNA is TGCGCCAGCAGTTGGGCAGGGGACTACGAGCAGTACTTC. Translated, it gives CASSWAGDYEQYF.

This chain joins TRBV7-8 and TRBJ2-7; 12 positions match TRBD2. Trimming cost V 2 bases and J 3 bases; bases outside gene matches: 11. The CDR3 is made up of 18 amino acids. Germline V gives CDR1 SGHVS, CDR2 FQNEAQ. The CDR3 nucleotides are TGTGCCAGCAGCTTACAAACTAGCGGGGGGTTTTGGGGCTACGAGCAGTACTTC. Its translation: CASSLQTSGGFWGYEQYF.

The V gene is TRBV6-5, the J gene TRBJ1-2; D remains ambiguous. The germline V gene encodes CDR1 MNHEY and CDR2 SVGAGI. V was clipped by 2 bases and J by 3 bases, with 10 bases between them. The CDR3 is 14 residues long. CDR3 coding DNA: TGTGCCAGCAGTTACCATGGTAGAGACTATGGCTACACCTTC. Amino acid sequence: CASSYHGRDYGYTF.